This TCR beta chain was obtained from a study of T cells in Graves' hyperthyroidism and ophthalmopathy. At the level of the study: Blood was drawn when the patient was first diagnosed and still untreated.

This clonotype was seen repeatedly, ten times or more. Trimming cost V 8 bases and J 5 bases; bases outside gene matches: 15. The CDR3 length is 15 residues. The germline gives CDR1 MNHNS, CDR2 SASEGT. RNA transcripts provided the source from which TCR beta CDR3 regions were amplified. The HTBI primer set served for first-round RT-PCR of the TCR CDR3. MiXCR, run by TCRdb on the multiplex PCR reads, gives a single entry per CDR3 protein. The sample has roughly 180,000 distinct CDR3 sequences; roughly 10% are singletons. Exclusion followed for patients with uncontrolled infection, other autoimmune disease, pregnancy or lactation.

This clonotype originated in a woman between 18 and 29 years old with Graves' hyperthyroidism that later progressed to Graves' ophthalmopathy. V and J are TRBV6-1 and TRBJ2-7, with 7 bases identical to TRBD1. The sequenced material came from blood. The CDR3 coding sequence is TGTGCCAGCGATATTAACGACAGGGTCGTTAACGAGCAGTACTTC. The encoded protein is CASDINDRVVNEQYF.